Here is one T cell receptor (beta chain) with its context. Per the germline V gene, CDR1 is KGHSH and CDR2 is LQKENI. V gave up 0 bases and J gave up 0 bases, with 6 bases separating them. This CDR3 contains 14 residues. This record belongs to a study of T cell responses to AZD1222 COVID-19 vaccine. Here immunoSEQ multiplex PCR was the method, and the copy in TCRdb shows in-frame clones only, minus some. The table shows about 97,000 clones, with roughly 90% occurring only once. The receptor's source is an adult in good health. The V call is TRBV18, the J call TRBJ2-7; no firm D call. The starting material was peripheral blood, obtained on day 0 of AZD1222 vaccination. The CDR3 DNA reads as TGTGCCAGCTCACCACCCAGCTACTCCTACGAGCAGTACTTC. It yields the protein CASSPPSYSYEQYF.